The sequence of this T cell receptor beta chain was determined in a study of T cell responses to AZD1222 COVID-19 vaccine. This table comes from immunoSEQ multiplex PCR, and its TCRdb copy is limited to in-frame clones, with some not included. This sample has 110,000 to 150,000 clones; about 88% occur once, and the top ten carry 4% to 5%. V was pared by 3 bases and J by 7 bases, with 12 bases between. Germline-derived CDR1 and CDR2 are LNHDA and SQIVND (reference sequence). The CDR3 loop spans 14 amino acids. The sequence derives from an adult in good health. This material consisted of peripheral blood, taken on day 0 of AZD1222 vaccination. The J gene is TRBJ2-2, the V gene TRBV19, with a possible D match to TRBD1 (6 bases). The CDR3 DNA sequence: TGTGCCAGTAGTATCCAGGGGACGAGCGGGGAGCTGTTTTTT. It encodes CASSIQGTSGELFF.